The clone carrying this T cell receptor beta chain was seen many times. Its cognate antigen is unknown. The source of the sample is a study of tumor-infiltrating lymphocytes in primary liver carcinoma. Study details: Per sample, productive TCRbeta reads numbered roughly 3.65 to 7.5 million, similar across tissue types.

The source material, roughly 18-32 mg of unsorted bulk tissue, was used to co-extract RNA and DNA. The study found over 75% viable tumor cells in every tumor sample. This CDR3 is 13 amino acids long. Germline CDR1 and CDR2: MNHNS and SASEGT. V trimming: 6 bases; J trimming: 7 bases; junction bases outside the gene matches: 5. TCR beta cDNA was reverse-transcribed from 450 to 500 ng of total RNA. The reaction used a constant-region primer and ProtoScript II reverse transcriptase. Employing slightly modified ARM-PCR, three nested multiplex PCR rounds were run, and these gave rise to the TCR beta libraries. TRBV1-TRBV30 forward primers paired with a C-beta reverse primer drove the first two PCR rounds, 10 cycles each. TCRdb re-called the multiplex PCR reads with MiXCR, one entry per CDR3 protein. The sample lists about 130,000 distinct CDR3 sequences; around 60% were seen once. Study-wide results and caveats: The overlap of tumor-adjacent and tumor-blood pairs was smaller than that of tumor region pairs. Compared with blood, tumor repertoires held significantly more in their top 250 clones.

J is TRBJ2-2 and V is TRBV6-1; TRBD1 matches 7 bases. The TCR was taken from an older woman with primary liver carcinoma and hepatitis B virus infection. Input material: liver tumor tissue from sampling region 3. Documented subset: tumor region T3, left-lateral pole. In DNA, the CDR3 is TGTGCCAGCAGGCCGACAGGGCTCGGGGAGCTGTTTTTT. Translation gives CASRPTGLGELFF.